A single sample is the source of the 28 T cell receptor beta chains below, sequenced in a study of beta chain features in type 1 diabetes. Findings of the study overall: People with Type 1 diabetes carried modestly yet significantly shorter TCRB CDR3s in all four CD4+ subsets.

All of the isolated RNA was reverse transcribed, so expressed TCRB transcripts were sequenced. Assay used: immunoSEQ multiplex PCR; TCRdb lists only in-frame clones, some missing. The table lists more than 300,000 clones, roughly a tenth of them singletons. These receptors' targets are unknown. Material for sequencing was central memory CD4+ T cells from blood. The receptors derive from a man aged 25-40 years with type 1 diabetes.

This clone has just a few counts. The junction differs from germline at one of its ends, possibly a read error. The chain has TRBV10-3 and TRBJ2-5, with D maybe TRBD2 (5 bases). CDR3 length: 13 residues. Germline loops: CDR1 ENHRY, CDR2 SYGVKD. This CDR3 is CAISSSADSAPDF. In DNA, the CDR3 is TGTGCCATCAGCAGCTCGGCGGACTCAGCACCGGACTTC.

This chain joins TRBV5-4 and TRBJ2-7; the D gene is possibly TRBD2 (6 bases). CDR3 length equals 16 residues. Per the germline V gene, CDR1 is SGHNT and CDR2 is YYREEE (reference sequence). V dropped 0 bases and J dropped 2 bases, with 15 bases sitting between them. The CDR3 region has the DNA TGTGCCAGCAGCTTGGCCGGGACTGGATTAACCTACGAGCAGTACTTC. Translation: CASSLAGTGLTYEQYF.

The chain carries TRBV5-7 and TRBJ1-6; 9 bases align to TRBD1. TRBV5-7 is classed as an ORF, of uncertain function. The CDR3 runs to 17 residues. The ends lost 0 bases at V and 5 bases at J; junction bases unmatched: 6. CDR3 DNA: TGTGCCAGCAGCTTGGGGGACAGGGACCAACATAATTCACCCCTCCACTTT. As protein: CASSLGDRDQHNSPLHF.

The rearrangement links TRBV7-2 to TRBJ1-5; D ambiguous. The CDR3 loop spans 13 amino acids. Trimming left V 2 bases short and J 7 bases short, with 9 bases between. Germline CDR1 SGHTA, CDR2 FQGNSA. The DNA of the CDR3 is TGTGCCAGCAGCTTAAGCTCAGGCCAGCCCCAGCATTTT. Its translation: CASSLSSGQPQHF.

DNA for the CDR3: TGTGCCAGCAGCCCGAAGGTGGACAGGGGTCGCGAGCAGTACTTC. Its translation is CASSPKVDRGREQYF. The chain couples TRBV7-9 to TRBJ2-7, with 9 bases that match TRBD1. Trimming cost V 5 bases and J 6 bases; bases outside gene matches: 11. Germline values: CDR1 SEHNR, CDR2 FQNEAQ (reference sequence). CDR3 length: 15 residues.

The chain has TRBV28 and TRBJ1-2; possible D gene TRBD1, 6 bases. The CDR3 is made up of 15 amino acids. The V and J ends lost 4 bases and 8 bases respectively, with 20 bases between them. CDR1 MDHEN and CDR2 SYDVKM come from the germline V gene. This CDR3 is CASSSPAQGTRGYTF. CDR3 bases: TGTGCCAGCAGTTCCCCGGCCCAGGGGACGCGGGGCTACACCTTC.

CDR3 nucleotide sequence: TGTGCCAGCAGCCCCGGGCTGAATGAAAAACTGTTTTTT. This codes for CASSPGLNEKLFF. J is TRBJ1-4 and V is TRBV11-2; D uncertain. The germline V gene has CDR1 SGHAT and CDR2 FQNNGV. Trimming removed 5 bases at V and 5 bases at J, with 9 bases between. The CDR3 consists of 13 residues.

This clone was counted only a few times. The genes are TRBV4-3 and TRBJ2-2, with 7 bases aligning to TRBD1. CDR3 size: 15 residues. With V trimmed by 4 bases and J by 0 bases, 2 bases remained unmatched. Germline CDR1 reads LGHNA; CDR2 reads YSLEER. The CDR3 spells CASSLTGANTGELFF. The CDR3 DNA reads as TGCGCCAGCAGCCTCACAGGGGCGAACACCGGGGAGCTGTTTTTT.

This chain connects TRBV6-5 to TRBJ2-5, with unresolved D. The V gene lost 7 bases and the J gene lost 2 bases, with 14 bases spanning the gap. CDR1 is MNHEY, CDR2 SVGAGI, per germline. The CDR3 is made up of 14 amino acids. The CDR3 region is CASTRGSQQETQYF. The CDR3 coding sequence is TGTGCCAGCACCCGAGGCAGTCAGCAAGAGACCCAGTACTTC.

The chain combines TRBV7-6 with TRBJ2-3; D gene ambiguous. V was cut by 4 bases and J by 1 base, with 6 bases left in between. There are 13 residues in the CDR3. Looked up from germline, CDR1 is SGHVS and CDR2 is FNYEAQ. The DNA of the CDR3 is TGTGCCAGCAGCTCCGACGGCACAGATACGCAGTATTTT. Encoded protein: CASSSDGTDTQYF. Looking up the rest from reference TRBV7-6 and TRBJ2-3 gives the full variable domain: GAGVSQSPRYKVTKRGQDVALRCDPISGHVSLYWYRQALGQGPEFLTYFNYEAQQDKSGLPNDRFSAERPEGSISTLTIQRTEQRDSAMYRCASSSDGTDTQYFGPGTRLTVL.

This clone was picked up many times. For the CDR3, the DNA is TGCAGCGTTGACCAGACGTTTACAGGAGCTTTCTTT. This gives the protein CSVDQTFTGAFF. The V and J genes are TRBV29-1 and TRBJ1-1; possibly TRBD1 for D (5 bases). Germline V gene lookup returns CDR1 SQVTM and CDR2 ANQGSEA. The V end was cut by 3 bases, the J end by 10 bases, with 15 bases between. The CDR3 is 12 residues long.

The chain joins TRBV18 to TRBJ2-7, with D possibly being TRBD1 or TRBD2 (6 bases each). Trimming took 1 base from V and 6 from J, leaving 10 bases between them. The CDR3 length is 13 residues. Per germline, CDR1 KGHSH and CDR2 LQKENI. The CDR3 nucleotides read TGTGCCAGCTCACCACGGGGGGCGGGCGAGCAGTACTTC. Residues: CASSPRGAGEQYF. Filled out from reference TRBV18 and TRBJ2-7, the complete variable domain reads NAGVMQNPRHLVRRRGQEARLRCSPMKGHSHVYWYRQLPEEGLKFMVYLQKENIIDESGMPKERFSAEFPKEGPSILRIQQVVRGDSAAYFCASSPRGAGEQYFGPGTRLTVT.

This clone showed up many times. The chain combines TRBV30 with TRBJ2-7, with D perhaps TRBD1 or TRBD2 (5 bases each). Germline CDR1 is GTSNPN and CDR2 is SVGIG (reference sequence). Trimming removed 3 bases from V and 0 bases from J, with 9 bases in between. The CDR3 totals 13 residues. The DNA for the CDR3 is TGTGCCTGGAGCTCCGGGACCTCCTACGAGCAGTACTTC. Translation gives CAWSSGTSYEQYF.

The sample holds a few counts of this clone. The rearrangement links TRBV25-1 to TRBJ2-3; perhaps TRBD1 as D (5 bases). This CDR3 has 13 amino acids. Germline V gene sequence: CDR1 MGHDK, CDR2 SYGVNS. The ends were cut back, 2 bases at V and 4 bases at J, with 7 bases in the middle. The CDR3 loop is CASSEAGPDTQYF. The CDR3 DNA reads TGTGCCAGCAGTGAAGCAGGGCCAGATACGCAGTATTTT.

The chain is built from TRBV5-6 and TRBJ2-6; 8 nucleotides agree with TRBD1. J gave up 1 base and V 3 bases, and 6 bases lay outside the gene matches. The CDR3 has 17 residues. In germline, CDR1 is SGHDT, CDR2 YYEEEE. The CDR3, as DNA: TGTGCCAGCAGCTGGACAGGGAGCCTTTCTGGGGCCAACGTCCTGACTTTC. The encoded protein is CASSWTGSLSGANVLTF.

This clone was observed many times. The chain links TRBV28 to TRBJ1-5; D remains unclear. The CDR3 is 14 residues long. V was cut by 2 bases and J by 6 bases, with 11 bases left in between. In germline, CDR1 is MDHEN, CDR2 SYDVKM. The CDR3 reads CASSLGGLGQPQHF. The CDR3 nucleotides are TGTGCCAGCAGTTTAGGCGGGCTTGGTCAGCCCCAGCATTTT.

The chain recombines TRBV21-1 with TRBJ2-7; TRBD1, as called in the table, went unchecked against the DNA. TRBV21-1 is marked as a pseudogene. This CDR3 has 14 amino acids. The CDR3 loop reads CASSPPQGGREQYF. CDR3 sequence (DNA): TGTGCCAGCAGCCCACCACAGGGGGGGCGCGAGCAGTACTTC.

The rearrangement uses TRBV6-5 and TRBJ1-5, with 8 bases that match TRBD1. The CDR3 is made up of 15 amino acids. The germline gives CDR1 MNHEY, CDR2 SVGAGI. V dropped 5 bases and J dropped 3; count of bases not matched to a gene: 6. The CDR3 nucleotides read TGTGCCAGCAGTCCGGGACAGGTGTCCAATCAGCCCCAGCATTTT. This sequence encodes CASSPGQVSNQPQHF.

CDR3 nucleotides: TGTGCCAGTAGTGCCTGGACAGGGGCCAAAAACATTCAGTACTTC. It specifies CASSAWTGAKNIQYF. V gene TRBV19 combines with J gene TRBJ2-4; TRBD1 agrees at 8 bases. CDR3 length: 15 amino acids. V lost 5 bases and J lost 1; bases outside the gene matches: 4. Germline loops: CDR1 LNHDA, CDR2 SQIVND (reference sequence).

V gene TRBV7-2 combines with J gene TRBJ2-7; 9 bases agree with TRBD1. Per germline, CDR1 SGHTA and CDR2 FQGNSA. The ends lost 5 bases at V and 6 bases at J; junction bases unmatched: 5. CDR3 length equals 13 residues. CDR3 nucleotides: TGTGCCAGCAGCGCAAGGACAGGGGCCGAGCAGTACTTC. Translation: CASSARTGAEQYF.

The chain couples TRBV7-2 to TRBJ2-7, with D perhaps matching TRBD2 (5 bases). CDR3 length: 15 residues. The V end was cut by 2 bases, the J end by 2 bases, with 13 bases between. Per germline, CDR1 SGHTA and CDR2 FQGNSA. CDR3: CASSLLAFSAYEQYF. In nucleotides, the CDR3 is TGTGCCAGCAGCTTACTAGCCTTCTCAGCCTACGAGCAGTACTTC.

The gene calls are TRBV10-3 and TRBJ1-2; maybe TRBD1 (6 bases). V gave up 6 bases and J gave up 7 bases, with 15 bases separating them. Germline assignment: CDR1 ENHRY and CDR2 SYGVKD. The CDR3 covers 13 residues. The CDR3 loop is CAIRAGGDSGYTF. As DNA, the CDR3 is TGTGCCATCAGGGCCGGGGGCGACTCTGGCTACACCTTC.

This clone was seen many times. CDR3 sequence (DNA): TGTGCCAGCAGCAAGAACAGGGGGCGTTGGAAAAACATTCAGTACTTC. Its protein is CASSKNRGRWKNIQYF. The V and J genes are TRBV21-1 and TRBJ2-4; no check of the table's D call, TRBD1, against the DNA was made. TRBV21-1 is recorded as a pseudogene. The CDR3 is 16 residues long.

The sample holds a few counts of this clone. The chain links TRBV6-5 to TRBJ2-3; D not certain. V gave up 4 bases and J gave up 2 bases, with 7 bases separating them. CDR1 and CDR2 (germline): MNHEY, SVGAGI. The CDR3 covers 13 residues. The CDR3 bases are TGTGCCAGCAGTTCCGTCCTCACAGATACGCAGTATTTT. It is translated as CASSSVLTDTQYF.

The V call is TRBV18, the J call TRBJ2-2; D possibly corresponds to TRBD1 (6 bases). V was shortened by 5 bases and J by 4 bases, with 17 bases between the two germline ends. CDR3 length equals 16 residues. Germline values: CDR1 KGHSH, CDR2 LQKENI. CDR3 nucleotide sequence: TGTGCCAGCTCAGTACAGCTCCAACAGGGCACCGGGGAGCTGTTTTTT. Amino acid sequence: CASSVQLQQGTGELFF.

This clone was picked up a small number of times. Distinct nucleotide sequences in the sample also encode this CDR3. The J gene is TRBJ1-4, the V gene TRBV13, with D unresolved. The germline V and J ends were trimmed by 0 bases and 8 bases, with 7 bases remaining between them. The CDR3 runs 13 residues. Germline CDR1 PRHDT, CDR2 FYEKMQ (reference sequence). The CDR3 nucleotides read TGTGCCAGCAGCTTAGGGGGAGGGGAAAAACTGTTTTTT. It specifies CASSLGGGEKLFF.

In this sample, this clone turned up many times. The rearrangement uses TRBV2 and TRBJ2-7; D perhaps matches TRBD1 (6 bases). Trimming removed 2 bases from V and 4 bases from J, with 6 bases in between. CDR1 and CDR2 (germline): SNHLY, FYNNEI. The CDR3 is 12 amino acids. The CDR3 DNA reads as TGTGCCAGCAGTGAACAGGGGTACGAGCAGTACTTC. Encoded protein: CASSEQGYEQYF.

The sample holds a few counts of this clone. This chain joins TRBV11-2 and TRBJ2-1; TRBD2 matches at 8 bases. The CDR3 loop spans 15 amino acids. Germline lookup yields CDR1 SGHAT and CDR2 FQNNGV. Trimming removed 2 bases from V and 5 bases from J; junction bases left unmatched: 5. CDR3 nucleotide sequence: TGTGCCAGCAGCTTATTAGCGGGGTCCCACAATGAGCAGTTCTTC. Translating it yields CASSLLAGSHNEQFF.